This TCR beta chain stems from a study of blood T cell repertoires in COVID-19. Study background: Acute-phase and convalescent COVID-19 samples originated in the United States, Italy and Spain. In each case, the material was cDNA or gDNA derived from T cells, B-cell-depleted T cells, or PBMCs.

Self-reported history from a screening survey and questionnaire set each donor's cohort. TCRdb keeps only in-frame clones here, not all; method: immunoSEQ multiplex PCR. The table records 310,000 or so clones, 87% of them present only once. The germline gives CDR1 SGHRS, CDR2 YFSETQ. This CDR3 comprises 15 residues. The ends were cut back, 0 bases at V and 2 bases at J, with 9 bases in the middle. The chain recombines TRBV5-1 with TRBJ2-4, with D possibly being TRBD1 (5 bases). The specimen was PBMCs or T cells enriched from blood (not recorded which). The TCR comes from a woman aged 40 to 50 who had recovered from COVID-19. CDR3 DNA: TGCGCCAGCAGCTTGGGAGCAGGGACCAAAAACATTCAGTACTTC. Translated: CASSLGAGTKNIQYF.